This TCR beta chain was recorded in a study of cytomegalovirus exposure and HLA in healthy donors. Whole-study context: The 550 to 700 first-cohort repertoires and the 130 or so validation repertoires shared the same platform, a later analysis reported.

As concerns this clone: Its specificity is not known.

The assay was immunoSEQ multiplex PCR, and TCRdb's table has in-frame clones only and misses some. Of 250,000 to 400,000 clones listed, approximately 85% are singletons. Study-wide findings and caveats: The classifier, whose performance was assessed in both the original and validation cohorts, reportedly diagnosed cytomegalovirus status with high specificity and sensitivity. The finding came from a later analysis; first-cohort TCR clusters tended to co-occur in the roughly 110 validation repertoires. Cytomegalovirus-associated TCR beta chains were listed, numbering 150 to 200.

Per the germline V gene, CDR1 is SNHLY and CDR2 is FYNNEI. CDR3 size: 13 residues. The V and J ends lost 7 bases and 6 bases, in that order; junction bases with no gene match: 4. Sequenced: PBMCs. The sequence was collected from a man aged 25-45 years in good health and CMV-seronegative. The chain has TRBV2 and TRBJ2-7; 12 bases map to TRBD1. The CDR3 DNA reads TGTGCCAGCAATCGGGACAGGGGGCGCGAGCAGTACTTC. Its translation is CASNRDRGREQYF.